The entry below describes one TCR beta chain. Its cognate antigen is unknown. This CDR3 contains 13 residues. The V end was cut by 4 bases, the J end by 7 bases, with 13 bases between. CDR1 and CDR2 (germline): SGHRS, YFSETQ. This record comes from a study of chemoradiotherapy in HPV16-positive cancers. Study-level results: Candidate HPV-specific clones and E7-related TCR motifs grew in tumor during treatment. HPV-specific T cells were functionally defined from only a couple of HPV16-positive patients. For HPV16-positive patients, expanding HPV-responsive T cells associated with longer recurrence-free survival.

The repertoire was sequenced with immunoSEQ multiplex PCR; TCRdb's copy has only in-frame clones and lacks some. The sample has some 19,000 clones; 86% are singletons. The chain uses TRBV5-1 and TRBJ2-3, with D possibly being TRBD1 (7 bases). The receptor was derived from a human donor with HPV-associated anogenital cancer. The material was blood, obtained from a patient who underwent chemoradiotherapy. The CDR3 bases are TGCGCCAGCAGCCCGGAGGGACAGCATACGCAGTATTTT. It specifies CASSPEGQHTQYF.